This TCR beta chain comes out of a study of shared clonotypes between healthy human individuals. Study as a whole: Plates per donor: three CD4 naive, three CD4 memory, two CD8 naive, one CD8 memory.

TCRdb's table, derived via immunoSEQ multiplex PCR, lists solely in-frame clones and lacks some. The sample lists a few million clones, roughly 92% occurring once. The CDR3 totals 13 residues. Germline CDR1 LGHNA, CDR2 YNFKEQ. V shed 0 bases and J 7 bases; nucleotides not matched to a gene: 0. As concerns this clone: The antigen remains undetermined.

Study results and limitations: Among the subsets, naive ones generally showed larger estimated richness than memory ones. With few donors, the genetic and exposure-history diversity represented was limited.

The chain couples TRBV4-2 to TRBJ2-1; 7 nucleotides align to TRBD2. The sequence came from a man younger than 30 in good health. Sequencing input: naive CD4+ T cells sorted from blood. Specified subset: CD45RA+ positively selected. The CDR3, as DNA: TGTGCCAGCAGCCAAGACGGGGGGAATGAGCAGTTCTTC. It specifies CASSQDGGNEQFF.